The 18 T cell receptor beta chains given below trace back to one sample, sequenced in a study of shared clonotypes between healthy human individuals. Only in-frame clones appear in the TCRdb table, and some are missing; sequencing was by immunoSEQ multiplex PCR. The table includes roughly 2 million clones, more than 90% detected once. The sequenced material came from naive CD4+ T cells sorted from blood. Subset: CD45RA+ positively selected. The receptors originated from a man aged 18 to 30 in good health.

The rearrangement joins TRBV30 to TRBJ1-2; D not certain. Germline V CDR1 and CDR2: GTSNPN, SVGIG (reference sequence). The CDR3 contains 13 residues. The ends were cut back, 1 base at V and 8 bases at J, with 14 bases in the middle. CDR3 nucleotide sequence: TGTGCCTGGAGTGGGCAGACCTTAAAGGGCTACACCTTC. This translates into CAWSGQTLKGYTF.

The genes are TRBV7-2 and TRBJ2-5; D gene uncertain. Per germline, CDR1 SGHTA and CDR2 FQGNSA. The CDR3 extends over 13 amino acids. V was trimmed by 6 bases and J by 2 bases, leaving 10 bases between them. The CDR3 loop reads CASRLTIQETQYF. CDR3 DNA: TGTGCCAGCAGGCTAACTATACAAGAGACCCAGTACTTC.

The chain couples TRBV29-1 to TRBJ1-1; D is ambiguous. Germline CDR1 and CDR2: SQVTM and ANQGSEA. Trimming removed 0 bases from V and 4 bases from J, with 9 bases in between. The CDR3 length is 13 residues. The CDR3 protein is CSVEDLGLTEAFF. Here the CDR3 DNA reads TGCAGCGTTGAAGATCTAGGGCTCACTGAAGCTTTCTTT.

The genes are TRBV5-1 and TRBJ2-3, with 9 bases lining up with TRBD2. CDR3 size: 17 residues. Germline values: CDR1 SGHRS, CDR2 YFSETQ. V shed 4 bases and J 0 bases; nucleotides not matched to a gene: 9. The CDR3 sequence is CASSPVSSGASTDTQYF. DNA of the CDR3: TGCGCCAGCAGCCCCGTGTCTAGCGGGGCGAGCACAGATACGCAGTATTTT.

This clone was found once. This sample also contains other DNA sequences that code for the same CDR3. This rearrangement joins TRBV27 to TRBJ2-7, with D possibly being TRBD1 (5 bases). The CDR3 contains 14 residues. The V gene lost 0 bases and the J gene lost 4 bases, with 10 bases spanning the gap. Germline V gene lookup returns CDR1 MNHEY and CDR2 SMNVEV (reference sequence). The CDR3 protein is CASSLSQGRYEQYF. CDR3 bases: TGTGCCAGCAGTTTATCGCAGGGAAGGTACGAGCAGTACTTC.

Comments on this clone: Other nucleotide sequences from this sample produce the same CDR3. The chain employs TRBV11-2 and TRBJ1-5; D not resolved. This CDR3 comprises 13 residues. Trimming pared 1 base from V and 4 bases from J, leaving 5 bases between. Germline CDR1 and CDR2: SGHAT and FQNNGV. CDR3 protein: CASSLASNQPQHF. The CDR3 nucleotides are TGTGCCAGCAGCTTAGCCTCGAATCAGCCCCAGCATTTT.

V is TRBV2 and J is TRBJ1-3; D gene uncertain. V gave up 2 bases and J gave up 8 bases, with 7 bases separating them. This CDR3 region has 12 residues. In germline, CDR1 is SNHLY, CDR2 FYNNEI. The chain's CDR3 is CASSELVYTIYF. The CDR3 coding sequence is TGTGCCAGCAGTGAATTGGTGTACACCATATATTTT.

V and J are TRBV2 and TRBJ1-1; TRBD1 might be the D (6 bases). The ends were cut back, 6 bases at V and 0 bases at J, with 20 bases in the middle. Per the germline V gene, CDR1 is SNHLY and CDR2 is FYNNEI. CDR3 length: 17 residues. The CDR3, as DNA: TGTGCCAGCAGGGTATCCAGGGGAGGCGTGATGAACACTGAAGCTTTCTTT. It is translated as CASRVSRGGVMNTEAFF.

The genes are TRBV7-8 and TRBJ1-1, with a tentative D call TRBD1 (5 bases). V was clipped by 1 base and J by 6 bases, with 9 bases between them. The CDR3 sequence is 13 residues long. Germline CDR1 reads SGHVS; CDR2 reads FQNEAQ. The CDR3 DNA is TGTGCCAGCAGCTTAGGGGGCACGGCTGAAGCTTTCTTT. Its protein is CASSLGGTAEAFF.

This clone was seen once. Other DNA sequences within the sample encode an identical CDR3. This chain links TRBV28 with TRBJ2-7; D possibly corresponds to TRBD1 (6 bases). With 3 bases removed from V and 4 bases from J, the gap between germline ends came to 7 bases. Germline CDR1 is MDHEN and CDR2 is SYDVKM. The CDR3 runs 12 residues. The CDR3 sequence: CASSLGAYEQYF. As DNA, the CDR3 is TGTGCCAGCAGTTTGGGGGCGTACGAGCAGTACTTC.

The chain is built from TRBV7-9 and TRBJ1-4; 7 nucleotides agree with TRBD1. The CDR3 has 15 amino acids. V was pared by 6 bases and J by 5 bases, with 9 bases of the junction left unmatched. Germline V gives CDR1 SEHNR, CDR2 FQNEAQ (reference sequence). CDR3 coding DNA: TGTGCCAGCAGTCCCAGGGGGACCCACAATGAAAAACTGTTTTTT. It translates to CASSPRGTHNEKLFF.

Turning to this clone: The sample carries other DNA sequences with the same CDR3. The V and J genes are TRBV7-6 and TRBJ2-7; no clear D gene. Germline values: CDR1 SGHVS, CDR2 FNYEAQ. V was shortened by 0 bases and J by 3 bases, with 6 bases between the two germline ends. The CDR3 has 13 residues. DNA for the CDR3: TGTGCCAGCAGCTTAGCACCCGGCTACGAGCAGTACTTC. Translated, it gives CASSLAPGYEQYF.

The V gene is TRBV28, the J gene TRBJ1-2; 7 nucleotides match TRBD1. Germline V gene data show CDR1 as MDHEN and CDR2 as SYDVKM. V lost 5 bases, J lost 4 bases, and 10 bases stayed unmatched. The CDR3 extends over 15 amino acids. The CDR3 nucleotides are TGTGCCAGCAGTACACCTTCGACAGGGATCTATGGCTACACCTTC. It is translated as CASSTPSTGIYGYTF.

The CDR3 nucleotides read TGCGCCAGCAGCTTTGTGAAAGGACAGATGTTTAGCAATCAGCCCCAGCATTTT. It codes for CASSFVKGQMFSNQPQHF. This chain links TRBV5-1 with TRBJ1-5; a weak D match, TRBD1 (6 bases). CDR3 length: 18 amino acids. Germline CDR1 is SGHRS and CDR2 is YFSETQ. Deletions cut 2 bases from V and 0 bases from J, with 18 bases between.

The CDR3 sequence is CASSGVYNEQFF. In DNA, the CDR3 is TGTGCCAGCAGTGGGGTATACAATGAGCAGTTCTTC. The chain has TRBV9 and TRBJ2-1; D is unclear. There are 12 residues in the CDR3. Trimming cost V 5 bases and J 4 bases, with 7 bases left between them. CDR1 is SGDLS and CDR2 is YYNGEE in the germline V gene. Using reference TRBV9 and TRBJ2-1 for the parts outside the CDR3, the full variable domain is DSGVTQTPKHLITATGQRVTLRCSPRSGDLSVYWYQQSLDQGLQFLIQYYNGEERAKGNILERFSAQQFPDLHSELNLSSLELGDSALYFCASSGVYNEQFFGPGTRLTVL.

The chain uses TRBV7-6 and TRBJ2-3, with a tentative D call TRBD1 (5 bases). With 4 bases removed from V and 1 base from J, the gap between germline ends came to 9 bases. CDR1 SGHVS and CDR2 FNYEAQ come from the germline V gene. The CDR3 has 14 amino acids. The CDR3 DNA sequence: TGTGCCAGCAGCTCGCAACAGGGCACAGATACGCAGTATTTT. Its translation is CASSSQQGTDTQYF.

To note about this clone: At the DNA level, this CDR3 is encoded by other sequences in the same sample as well. This chain links TRBV7-2 with TRBJ2-7; D is unclear. The CDR3 has 15 residues. V lost 0 bases and J 0 bases, leaving 9 bases between the germline ends. CDR1 is SGHTA, CDR2 FQGNSA, per germline. The CDR3 DNA follows: TGTGCCAGCAGCTTAGCAGGATTAAGCTCCTACGAGCAGTACTTC. Its translation is CASSLAGLSSYEQYF.

V is TRBV11-2 and J is TRBJ2-2; D call uncertain. CDR3 length: 16 amino acids. Germline CDR1 is SGHAT and CDR2 is FQNNGV. Trimming stripped 7 bases from V and 0 bases from J, with 15 bases between. Here the CDR3 reads CASTPRYSTNTGELFF. The CDR3 DNA reads as TGTGCCAGCACCCCCCGATATTCGACGAACACCGGGGAGCTGTTTTTT.